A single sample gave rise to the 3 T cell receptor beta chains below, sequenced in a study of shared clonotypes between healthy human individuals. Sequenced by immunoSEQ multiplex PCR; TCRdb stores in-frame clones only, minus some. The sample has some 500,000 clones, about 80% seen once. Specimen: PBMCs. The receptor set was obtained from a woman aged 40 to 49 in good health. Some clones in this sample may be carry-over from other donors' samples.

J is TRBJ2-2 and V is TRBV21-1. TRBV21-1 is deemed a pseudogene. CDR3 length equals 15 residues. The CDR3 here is CASSPRGPSTGELFF. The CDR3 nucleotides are TGTGCCAGCAGCCCCCGGGGGCCCAGCACCGGGGAGCTGTTTTTT.

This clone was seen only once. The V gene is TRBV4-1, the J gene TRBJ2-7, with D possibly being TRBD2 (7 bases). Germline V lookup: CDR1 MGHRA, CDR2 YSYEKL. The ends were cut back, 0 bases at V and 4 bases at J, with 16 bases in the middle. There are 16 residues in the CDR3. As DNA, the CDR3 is TGCGCCAGCAGCCAAGAGAAAAGGGGGGGGGTTTACGAGCAGTACTTC. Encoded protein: CASSQEKRGGVYEQYF.

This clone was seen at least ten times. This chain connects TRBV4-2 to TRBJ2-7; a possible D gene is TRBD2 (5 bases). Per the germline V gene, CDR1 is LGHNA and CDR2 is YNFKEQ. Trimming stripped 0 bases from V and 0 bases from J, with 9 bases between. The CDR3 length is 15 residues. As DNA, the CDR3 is TGTGCCAGCAGCCAAGAGGCGGGTACCTCCTACGAGCAGTACTTC. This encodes CASSQEAGTSYEQYF.